The 23 T cell receptor beta chains below come from one sample, sequenced in a study of vaccination effects on CD4 cells after COVID-19. These receptors are not linked to any known antigen. Pools of viral peptides were used by the ViraFEST assay to expand antigen-specific CD4+ T cells ahead of sequencing. Investigators separated out CD4+ T cells once around eleven days of culture had passed. Participants were given two doses of BNT162b2 or mRNA-1273 vaccine. Repertoires were generated with immunoSEQ multiplex PCR, while TCRdb's copy carries only in-frame clones and drops some. The repertoire holds some 30,000 clones, with roughly 82% as singletons. Sequenced here: CD4+ T cells from PBMCs cultured with HCoV-NL63 spike peptides, sampled after COVID-19 vaccination. These receptor sequences come from a human donor who received a COVID-19 vaccine. Some clones in this sample may be carry-over from other donors' samples.

The V and J genes are TRBV4-1 and TRBJ1-5; D is uncertain. Germline lookup yields CDR1 MGHRA and CDR2 YSYEKL. The CDR3 covers 13 residues. V was clipped by 0 bases and J by 7 bases, with 7 bases between them. The CDR3 region is CASSQDSWQPQHF. CDR3 nucleotide sequence: TGCGCCAGCAGCCAAGATTCGTGGCAGCCCCAGCATTTT.

V is TRBV15 and J is TRBJ2-1, with a tentative D call TRBD1 (5 bases). This CDR3 is built from 17 residues. Germline CDR1 and CDR2: LNHNV and YYDKDF (reference sequence). V dropped 0 bases and J dropped 4 bases, with 16 bases sitting between them. Here the CDR3 reads CATSRDGRGLGYNEQFF. Written as DNA, the CDR3 is TGTGCCACCAGCAGAGACGGTAGGGGTCTCGGGTACAATGAGCAGTTCTTC.

The V call is TRBV6-5, the J call TRBJ1-2; D is perhaps TRBD1 (5 bases). Deletions cut 5 bases from V and 9 bases from J, with 16 bases between. Germline V gene sequence: CDR1 MNHEY, CDR2 SVGAGI. The CDR3 spans 13 residues. The chain's CDR3 is CASSKQAYGSYTF. CDR3 DNA: TGTGCCAGCAGTAAACAGGCTTATGGGAGCTACACCTTC.

The chain has TRBV3-1 (or the pseudogene TRBV3-2) and TRBJ2-3; D gene ambiguous. V shed 5 bases and J shed 2 bases, with 20 bases lying between them. CDR3 length: 17 residues. Per the germline V gene, CDR1 is LGHDT and CDR2 is YNNKEL (reference sequence). CDR3 in amino acids: CASSSMAHPYNTDTQYF. The CDR3, as DNA: TGTGCCAGCAGCTCAATGGCACACCCCTATAACACAGATACGCAGTATTTT.

In DNA, the CDR3 is TGCGCCAGCAGCTTGGAAGGAGAAAACATTCAGTACTTC. Translation: CASSLEGENIQYF. The chain has TRBV5-1 and TRBJ2-4; D is unclear. CDR1 and CDR2 from the germline V gene are SGHRS and YFSETQ. V lost 0 bases, J lost 5 bases, and 6 bases lay in between. The CDR3 totals 13 residues.

The rearrangement uses TRBV27 and TRBJ1-6, with D uncertain. Germline CDR1 and CDR2: MNHEY and SMNVEV (reference sequence). The CDR3 length is 15 residues. V was cut by 5 bases and J by 2 bases, with 10 bases left in between. CDR3 protein: CASSRKGTYNSPLHF. CDR3 DNA: TGTGCCAGCAGTCGTAAGGGAACCTATAATTCACCCCTCCACTTT.

This clone occurred once. The chain joins TRBV19 to TRBJ1-2, with TRBD1 matching over 9 bases. Germline CDR1 reads LNHDA; CDR2 reads SQIVND (reference sequence). V shed 4 bases and J 4 bases; nucleotides not matched to a gene: 13. The CDR3 contains 17 residues. The CDR3 is CASSRDAGTGKLYGYTF. CDR3 in DNA: TGTGCCAGTAGTAGGGACGCCGGGACAGGGAAACTCTATGGCTACACCTTC.

The chain has TRBV3-1 (or the pseudogene TRBV3-2) and TRBJ2-1; weak D call: TRBD2 (6 bases). The CDR3 loop spans 19 amino acids. The germline V gene has CDR1 LGHDT and CDR2 YNNKEL (reference sequence). Trimming pared 1 base from V and 3 bases from J, leaving 22 bases between. DNA of the CDR3: TGTGCCAGCAGCCAAGCCATATGCCCGGGGGATCCTCGCTACAATGAGCAGTTCTTC. Protein: CASSQAICPGDPRYNEQFF.

J is TRBJ2-6 and V is TRBV19, with TRBD1 identical over 12 bases. The CDR3 totals 19 residues. CDR1 LNHDA and CDR2 SQIVND come from the germline V gene (reference sequence). V trimming: 8 bases; J trimming: 3 bases; junction bases outside the gene matches: 14. The CDR3 loop is CASRPHFGTGGVGANVLTF. CDR3 nucleotide sequence: TGTGCCAGTCGCCCACACTTCGGGACAGGGGGCGTTGGGGCCAACGTCCTGACTTTC.

The rearrangement joins TRBV10-2 to TRBJ2-3; a possible D gene is TRBD2 (5 bases). The V gene lost 3 bases and the J gene lost 0 bases, with 13 bases spanning the gap. The CDR3 has 16 amino acids. The germline CDR1 and CDR2 sequences are WSHSY and SAAADI. CDR3 protein: CASSDMASPSTDTQYF. The CDR3 bases are TGCGCCAGCAGTGATATGGCTAGCCCTAGCACAGATACGCAGTATTTT.

CDR3 bases: TGCAGTGCGATCTACAGGTACGAGCAGTACGTC. Translating it yields CSAIYRYEQYV. V and J are TRBV20-1 and TRBJ2-7, with D perhaps matching TRBD1 (5 bases). Germline loops: CDR1 DFQATT, CDR2 SNEGSKA (reference sequence). V was trimmed by 6 bases and J by 4 bases, leaving 10 bases between them. This CDR3 is built from 11 residues.

The V call is TRBV10-1, the J call TRBJ1-6, with unresolved D. The CDR3 length is 15 residues. Germline assignment: CDR1 WNHNN and CDR2 SYGVQD (reference sequence). Trimming removed 6 bases at V and 7 bases at J, with 16 bases between. The CDR3 sequence is CASSPGRADNSPLHF. The CDR3 DNA reads TGCGCCAGCAGCCCCGGGCGGGCGGACAATTCACCCCTCCACTTT.

The chain recombines TRBV11-2 with TRBJ1-5; no reliable D call. Per the germline V gene, CDR1 is SGHAT and CDR2 is FQNNGV. The CDR3 loop spans 13 amino acids. Trimming removed 0 bases from V and 5 bases from J, with 5 bases in between. The chain's CDR3 is CASSLDRDQPQHF. The CDR3 DNA is TGTGCCAGCAGCTTAGATCGGGATCAGCCCCAGCATTTT.

The chain combines TRBV6-5 with TRBJ1-2; D uncertain. The CDR3 contains 15 residues. The germline V and J ends were trimmed by 0 bases and 5 bases, with 13 bases remaining between them. The germline CDR1 and CDR2 sequences are MNHEY and SVGAGI. CDR3 coding DNA: TGTGCCAGCAGTTACTCGGCCAGGTGGTCTTATGGCTACACCTTC. It encodes CASSYSARWSYGYTF.

The V gene is TRBV5-1, the J gene TRBJ1-1; maybe TRBD1 (5 bases). CDR3 size: 13 residues. Trimming pared 4 bases from V and 6 bases from J, leaving 13 bases between. CDR1 is SGHRS, CDR2 YFSETQ, per germline. The CDR3 bases are TGCGCCAGCAGCAAGGTTGGACAACCTGAAGCTTTCTTT. Encoded protein: CASSKVGQPEAFF.

This chain links TRBV20-1 with TRBJ1-6; 9 bases map to TRBD1. Germline trimming cut 3 bases from V and 9 bases from J; bases unmatched to any gene: 9. The CDR3 loop spans 15 amino acids. Germline V CDR1 and CDR2: DFQATT, SNEGSKA (reference sequence). CDR3 nucleotide sequence: TGCAGTGCTAGTCCGGAGACAGGGGGTACTTCACCCCTCCACTTT. Translating it yields CSASPETGGTSPLHF.

This clone turned up a few times. This chain connects TRBV19 to TRBJ2-2; D possibly corresponds to TRBD2 (5 bases). V lost 6 bases to trimming and J lost 1 base, with 9 bases between them. The CDR3 is 14 residues long. Germline lookup yields CDR1 LNHDA and CDR2 SQIVND (reference sequence). CDR3 protein: CASRNRGNTGELFF. The CDR3 nucleotides read TGTGCCAGTAGGAACCGGGGGAACACCGGGGAGCTGTTTTTT.

The chain uses TRBV19 and TRBJ2-1; 8 positions agree with TRBD2. J lost 5 bases, V lost 10 bases, and 16 bases had no gene match. The length of the CDR3 is 16 residues. The germline CDR1 and CDR2 sequences are LNHDA and SQIVND (reference sequence). The CDR3: CATAILGRERHNEQFF. The CDR3, as DNA: TGTGCCACCGCCATCCTCGGGAGGGAACGTCACAATGAGCAGTTCTTC.

The chain has TRBV7-2 and TRBJ2-5, with D hard to call. The germline gives CDR1 SGHTA, CDR2 FQGNSA. The V gene lost 1 base and the J gene lost 4 bases, with 10 bases spanning the gap. This CDR3 comprises 14 residues. The CDR3 DNA reads as TGTGCCAGCAGCTTAGGAAGGTCTCGAGAGACCCAGTACTTC. Its protein is CASSLGRSRETQYF.

This chain joins TRBV9 and TRBJ2-2; the match to TRBD1 covers 9 bases. The V segment lost 0 bases and the J segment 3 bases; nucleotides outside the gene matches: 6. CDR1 and CDR2 from the germline V gene are SGDLS and YYNGEE. The CDR3 covers 17 residues. Here the CDR3 reads CASSVAPTGGHTGELFF. The CDR3 DNA sequence: TGTGCCAGCAGCGTAGCCCCCACAGGGGGCCACACCGGGGAGCTGTTTTTT.

The chain has TRBV13 and TRBJ2-7; D unresolved. The CDR3 sequence is 13 residues long. V lost 0 bases to trimming and J lost 2 bases, with 5 bases between them. Germline CDR1 is PRHDT and CDR2 is FYEKMQ (reference sequence). As DNA, the CDR3 is TGTGCCAGCAGCTTAGGGGCAGCCTACGAGCAGTACGTC. It specifies CASSLGAAYEQYV.

The chain uses TRBV10-3 and TRBJ2-2, with 10 bases aligning to TRBD1. The CDR3 loop spans 16 amino acids. Germline V lookup: CDR1 ENHRY, CDR2 SYGVKD. After removal of 5 bases from V and 0 bases from J, the junction contained 3 bases not matched to a gene. The CDR3 sequence is CAISRQGASNTGELFF. CDR3 nucleotide sequence: TGTGCCATCAGTAGACAGGGGGCGTCGAACACCGGGGAGCTGTTTTTT.

This clone was recorded once. The chain links TRBV3-1 (or the pseudogene TRBV3-2) to TRBJ2-5; D gene unclear. Deletions cut 8 bases from V and 1 base from J, with 8 bases between. CDR1 is LGHDT and CDR2 is YNNKEL in the germline V gene (reference sequence). The CDR3 length is 12 residues. DNA for the CDR3: TGTGCCAGCGGGCGATCCCAAGAGACCCAGTACTTC. It translates to CASGRSQETQYF.